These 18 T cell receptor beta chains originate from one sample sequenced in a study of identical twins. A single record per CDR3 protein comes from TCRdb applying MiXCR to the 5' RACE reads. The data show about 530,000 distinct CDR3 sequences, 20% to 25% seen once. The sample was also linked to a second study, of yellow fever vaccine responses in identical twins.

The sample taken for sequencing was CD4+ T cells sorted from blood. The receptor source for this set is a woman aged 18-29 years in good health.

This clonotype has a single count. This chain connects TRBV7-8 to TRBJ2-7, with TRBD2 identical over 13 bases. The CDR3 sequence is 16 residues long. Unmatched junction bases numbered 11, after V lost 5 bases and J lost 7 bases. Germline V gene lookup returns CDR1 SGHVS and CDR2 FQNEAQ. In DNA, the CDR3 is TGTGCCAGCAGCATAAGACTAGCGGGAGGCCTCTCTGAGCAGTACTTC. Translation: CASSIRLAGGLSEQYF.

CDR3 protein: CASSLGGQGAYEQYV. The CDR3 bases are TGTGCCAGCAGTCTGGGGGGACAGGGGGCCTACGAGCAGTACGTC. The chain combines TRBV28 with TRBJ2-7; TRBD1 aligns across 11 bases. The germline V gene has CDR1 MDHEN and CDR2 SYDVKM. This CDR3 comprises 15 residues. V shed 5 bases and J 2 bases; nucleotides not matched to a gene: 5.

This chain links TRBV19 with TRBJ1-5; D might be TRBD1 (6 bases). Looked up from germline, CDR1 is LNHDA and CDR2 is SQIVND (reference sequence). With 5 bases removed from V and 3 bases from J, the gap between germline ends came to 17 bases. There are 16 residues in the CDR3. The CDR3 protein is CASSDPGTSYNQPQHF. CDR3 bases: TGTGCCAGTAGTGATCCCGGGACATCTTACAATCAGCCCCAGCATTTT.

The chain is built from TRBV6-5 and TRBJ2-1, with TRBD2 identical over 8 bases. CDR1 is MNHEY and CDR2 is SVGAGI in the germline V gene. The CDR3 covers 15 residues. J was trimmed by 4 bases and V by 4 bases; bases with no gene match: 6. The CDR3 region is CASSSQSGGYNEQFF. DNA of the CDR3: TGTGCCAGCAGTTCCCAGAGCGGGGGTTACAATGAGCAGTTCTTC.

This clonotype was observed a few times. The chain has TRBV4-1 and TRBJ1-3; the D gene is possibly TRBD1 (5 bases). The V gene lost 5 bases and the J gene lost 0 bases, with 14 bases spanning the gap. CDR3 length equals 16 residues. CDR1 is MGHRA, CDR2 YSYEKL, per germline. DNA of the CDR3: TGCGCCAGCAGCGATCCCACAAGGGGCTCTGGAAACACCATATATTTT. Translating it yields CASSDPTRGSGNTIYF.

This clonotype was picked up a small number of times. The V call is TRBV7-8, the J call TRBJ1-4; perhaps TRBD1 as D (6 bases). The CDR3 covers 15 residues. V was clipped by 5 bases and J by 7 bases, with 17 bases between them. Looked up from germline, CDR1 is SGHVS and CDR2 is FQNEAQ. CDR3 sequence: CASSARDTAGEKLFF. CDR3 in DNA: TGTGCCAGCAGCGCCCGGGACACGGCGGGTGAAAAACTGTTTTTT.

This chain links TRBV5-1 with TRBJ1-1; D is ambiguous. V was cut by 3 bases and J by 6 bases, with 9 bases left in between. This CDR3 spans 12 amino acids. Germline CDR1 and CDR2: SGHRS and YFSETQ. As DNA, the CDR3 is TGCGCCAGCAGCTACGGTGGGGCTGAAGCTTTCTTT. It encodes CASSYGGAEAFF.

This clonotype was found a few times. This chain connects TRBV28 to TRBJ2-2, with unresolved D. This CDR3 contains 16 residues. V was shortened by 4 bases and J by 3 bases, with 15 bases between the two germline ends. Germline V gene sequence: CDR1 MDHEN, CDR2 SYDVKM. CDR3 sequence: CASSSQKASHTGELFF. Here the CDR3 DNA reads TGTGCCAGCAGTTCCCAAAAGGCCTCTCACACCGGGGAGCTGTTTTTT.

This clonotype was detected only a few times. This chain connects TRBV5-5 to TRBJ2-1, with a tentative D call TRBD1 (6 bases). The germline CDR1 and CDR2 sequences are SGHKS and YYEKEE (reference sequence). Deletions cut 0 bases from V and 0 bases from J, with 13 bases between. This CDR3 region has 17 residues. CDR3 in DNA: TGTGCCAGCAGCTTGGAGGGACAAGGGAGCTCCTACAATGAGCAGTTCTTC. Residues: CASSLEGQGSSYNEQFF.

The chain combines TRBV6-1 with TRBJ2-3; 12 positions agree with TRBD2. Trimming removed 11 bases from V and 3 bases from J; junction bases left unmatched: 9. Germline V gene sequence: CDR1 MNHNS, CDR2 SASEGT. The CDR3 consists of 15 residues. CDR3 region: CASQPGTSGTDTQYF. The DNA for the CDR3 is TGTGCCTCCCAGCCCGGGACTAGCGGGACAGATACGCAGTATTTT.

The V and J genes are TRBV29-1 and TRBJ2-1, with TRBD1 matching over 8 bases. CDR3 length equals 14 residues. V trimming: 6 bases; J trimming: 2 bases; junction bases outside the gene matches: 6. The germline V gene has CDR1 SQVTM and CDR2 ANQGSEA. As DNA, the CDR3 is TGCAGCGTAAGGACAGGGCGAACCTACAATGAGCAGTTCTTC. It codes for CSVRTGRTYNEQFF.

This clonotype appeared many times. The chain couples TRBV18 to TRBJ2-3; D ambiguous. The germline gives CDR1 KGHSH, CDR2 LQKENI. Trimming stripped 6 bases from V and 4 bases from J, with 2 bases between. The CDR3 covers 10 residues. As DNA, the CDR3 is TGTGCCAGCTCCTCAGATACGCAGTATTTT. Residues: CASSSDTQYF.

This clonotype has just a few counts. The CDR3 region is CASSLEAGLTYEQYF. DNA of the CDR3: TGTGCCAGCAGCTTAGAAGCGGGACTGACCTACGAGCAGTACTTC. The rearrangement joins TRBV7-2 to TRBJ2-7; 7 bases line up with TRBD2. V lost 1 base to trimming and J lost 2 bases; unmatched junction nucleotides: 5. The CDR3 spans 15 residues. Germline lookup yields CDR1 SGHTA and CDR2 FQGNSA.

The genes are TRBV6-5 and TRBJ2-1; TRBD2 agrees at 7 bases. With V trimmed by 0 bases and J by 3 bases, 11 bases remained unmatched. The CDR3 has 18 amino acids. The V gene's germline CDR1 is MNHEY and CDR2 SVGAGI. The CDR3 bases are TGTGCCAGCAGTTACTCCCCTCCAGCTAGCGGAATCTACAATGAGCAGTTCTTC. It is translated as CASSYSPPASGIYNEQFF.

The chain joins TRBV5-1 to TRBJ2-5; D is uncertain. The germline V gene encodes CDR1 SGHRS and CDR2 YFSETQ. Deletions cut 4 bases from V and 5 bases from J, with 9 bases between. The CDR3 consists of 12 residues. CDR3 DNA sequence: TGCGCCAGCAGCGTTGCTAGTGAGACCCAGTACTTC. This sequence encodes CASSVASETQYF. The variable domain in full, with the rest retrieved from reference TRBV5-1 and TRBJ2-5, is KAGVTQTPRYLIKTRGQQVTLSCSPISGHRSVSWYQQTPGQGLQFLFEYFSETQRNKGNFPGRFSGRQFSNSRSEMNVSTLELGDSALYLCASSVASETQYFGPGTRLLVL.

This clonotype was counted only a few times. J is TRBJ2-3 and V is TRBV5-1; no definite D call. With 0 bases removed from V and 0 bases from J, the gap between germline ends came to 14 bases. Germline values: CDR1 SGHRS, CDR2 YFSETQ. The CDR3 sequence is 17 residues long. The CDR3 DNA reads TGCGCCAGCAGCTTGGGTCTTAGCCTGAAAAGCACAGATACGCAGTATTTT. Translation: CASSLGLSLKSTDTQYF.

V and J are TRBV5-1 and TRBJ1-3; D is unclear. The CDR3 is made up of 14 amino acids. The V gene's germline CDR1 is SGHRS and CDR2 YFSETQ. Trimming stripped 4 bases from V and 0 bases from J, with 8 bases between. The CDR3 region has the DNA TGCGCCAGCAGCACCGGGTCCTCTGGAAACACCATATATTTT. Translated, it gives CASSTGSSGNTIYF.

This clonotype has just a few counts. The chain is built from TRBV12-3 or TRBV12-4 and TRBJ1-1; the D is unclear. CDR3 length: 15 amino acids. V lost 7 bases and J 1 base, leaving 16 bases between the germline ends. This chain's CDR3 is CASIPMGVTNTEAFF. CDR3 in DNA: TGTGCCAGCATTCCCATGGGAGTAACGAACACTGAAGCTTTCTTT.